These T cell receptor beta chains were read from a single sample in a study of blood T cell repertoires in COVID-19. The protocol was immunoSEQ multiplex PCR, while the TCRdb copy is restricted to in-frame clones and leaves out a portion. Here the sample spans some 130,000 clones, about 80% being singletons. The specimen was peripheral blood. The receptors come from a human donor in a cohort sampled during active COVID-19. Each CDR3 is given with its conserved first and last residue. The order of the fields is D gene, J gene, V gene, clone size, CDR3 protein, CDR3 DNA. A D gene is named only where the DNA matches it firmly. A row's size may be missing; if present it is once, few, many or a size class.

>.|TRBJ1-6|TRBV19|.
CASSTPLGQANSPLHF
TGTGCCAGTAGTACTCCCTTGGGACAAGCCAATTCACCCCTCCACTTT
>TRBD1|TRBJ2-2|TRBV6-6|.
CASSVAGTGHTGELFF
TGTGCCAGCAGTGTTGCCGGGACAGGGCACACCGGGGAGCTGTTTTTT
>.|TRBJ2-1|TRBV3-1/TRBV3-2|.
CASSQVQGTEQFF
TGTGCCAGCAGCCAAGTGCAGGGCACTGAGCAGTTCTTC
>.|TRBJ1-1|TRBV5-4|.
CASRGGSRTEAFF
TGTGCCAGCCGGGGTGGATCACGCACTGAAGCTTTCTTT
>.|TRBJ2-1|TRBV6-1|.
CASSEGGSRAQFF
TGTGCCAGCAGTGAAGGGGGCAGCAGAGCGCAGTTCTTC
>TRBD1|TRBJ2-2|TRBV6-6|.
CASRETGALFF
TGTGCCAGCAGAGAGACAGGGGCGCTGTTTTTT
>.|TRBJ2-5|TRBV3-1/TRBV3-2|.
CASSQQRQYQETQYF
TGTGCCAGCAGCCAACAACGACAGTACCAAGAGACCCAGTACTTC
>TRBD2|TRBJ2-1|TRBV28|.
CASSSLAGGSYNEQFF
TGTGCCAGCAGTTCATTAGCGGGGGGCTCCTACAATGAGCAGTTCTTC
>TRBD1|TRBJ1-4|TRBV2|.
CANSLDRGREKLFF
TGTGCCAACTCCTTGGACAGGGGGAGGGAAAAACTGTTTTTT
>TRBD1|TRBJ1-3|TRBV7-8|.
CASSSRGGGQGNTIYF
TGTGCCAGCAGCTCGAGGGGTGGGGGACAGGGAAACACCATATATTTT
>.|TRBJ1-1|TRBV3-1/TRBV3-2|.
CASSPQGSQRGEAFF
TGTGCCAGCAGCCCGCAGGGCAGCCAGCGTGGTGAAGCTTTCTTT
>TRBD1|TRBJ1-5|TRBV18|once
CASSPGQVGQPQHF
TGTGCCAGCTCACCAGGACAGGTTGGTCAGCCCCAGCATTTT
>TRBD1|TRBJ1-2|TRBV6-5|.
CASSAPDRANYGYTF
TGTGCCAGCAGCGCCCCCGACAGGGCGAACTATGGCTACACCTTC
>.|TRBJ1-6|TRBV3-1/TRBV3-2|.
CASSQDAGSPLHF
TGTGCCAGCAGCCAAGACGCGGGGTCACCCCTCCACTTT
>.|TRBJ1-1|TRBV7-9|.
CASSSTVNTEAFF
TGTGCCAGCAGCTCGACAGTGAACACTGAAGCTTTCTTT
>.|TRBJ1-4|TRBV6-5|few
CASRPRQGSNEKLFF
TGTGCCAGCAGGCCCAGACAAGGCTCTAATGAAAAACTGTTTTTT
>.|TRBJ1-3|TRBV2|few
CASRGDSGNTIYF
TGTGCCAGCAGAGGGGACTCTGGAAACACCATATATTTT
>.|TRBJ2-4|TRBV7-6|.
CASSPGAKNIQYF
TGTGCCAGCAGTCCCGGAGCCAAAAACATTCAGTACTTC
>TRBD2|TRBJ2-7|TRBV3-1/TRBV3-2|once
CASSQEGLAGWYEQYF
TGTGCCAGCAGCCAAGAGGGGCTAGCGGGGTGGTACGAGCAGTACTTC
>TRBD2|TRBJ2-5|TRBV5-4|few
CASTRLAGGSETQYF
TGTGCCAGCACAAGACTAGCGGGGGGATCCGAGACCCAGTACTTC
>.|TRBJ2-7|TRBV28|.
CASSSEMGRTYEQYF
TGTGCCAGCAGTTCCGAGATGGGCAGGACCTACGAGCAGTACTTC
>TRBD1|TRBJ1-5|TRBV30|.
CAWSREGAGQPQHF
TGTGCCTGGAGCCGGGAGGGGGCGGGTCAGCCCCAGCATTTT
>.|TRBJ2-5|TRBV30|.
CAWSVYYPPETQYF
TGTGCCTGGAGTGTGTACTACCCGCCAGAGACCCAGTACTTC
>TRBD2|TRBJ2-7|TRBV28|.
CASSLTSPTYEQYF
TGTGCCAGCAGTTTGACTAGCCCCACCTACGAGCAGTACTTC
>.|TRBJ1-6|TRBV7-2|.
CASSSRLSSYNSPLHF
TGTGCCAGCAGTTCGCGACTTAGCTCCTATAATTCACCCCTCCACTTT
>TRBD2|TRBJ2-5|TRBV25-1|.
CAGGGTTQETQYF
TGTGCCGGGGGGGGGACTACACAAGAGACCCAGTACTTC
>TRBD2|TRBJ2-7|TRBV7-3|few
CASSFLPRNRLAGGSYEQYF
TGTGCCAGCAGCTTTCTCCCCAGAAACCGTCTAGCGGGGGGCTCCTACGAGCAGTACTTC
>TRBD2|TRBJ2-2|TRBV7-2|.
CASSPWLRGGVTGELFF
TGTGCCAGCAGCCCCTGGTTGCGGGGGGGTGTCACCGGGGAGCTGTTTTTT
>TRBD2|TRBJ2-1|TRBV5-1|few
CASSSYVAGLSSSYNEQFF
TGCGCCAGCAGCTCTTACGTAGCGGGGCTATCCAGCTCCTACAATGAGCAGTTCTTC
>.|TRBJ2-6|TRBV5-8|.
CASSPRDFSGANVLTF
TGTGCCAGCAGCCCACGAGACTTTTCTGGGGCCAACGTCCTGACTTTC
>.|TRBJ1-5|TRBV21-1|.
CASSPPLRQGQPETGNQPQHF
TGTGCCAGCAGCCCGCCGCTTCGACAGGGCCAACCGGAGACGGGCAATCAGCCCCAGCATTTT
>.|TRBJ1-4|TRBV28|.
CASSLGGDEKLFF
TGTGCCAGCAGTTTGGGGGGAGACGAAAAACTGTTTTTT
>TRBD1|TRBJ2-1|TRBV14|once
CASSQTGGGREQFF
TGTGCCAGCAGCCAAACAGGGGGAGGTCGAGAGCAGTTCTTC
>.|TRBJ2-7|TRBV6-6|.
CASSSYRTGPGGQYF
TGTGCCAGCAGTTCCTACCGGACAGGGCCGGGAGGGCAGTACTTC
>TRBD1|TRBJ2-7|TRBV5-5|.
CASSSPGTGGSQGDEQYF
TGTGCCAGCAGCAGCCCCGGGACAGGGGGCTCCCAAGGCGACGAGCAGTACTTC
>TRBD1|TRBJ2-1|TRBV2|.
CASRDGDRGHEQFF
TGTGCCAGCAGAGATGGGGACAGGGGCCATGAGCAGTTCTTC
>.|TRBJ1-1|TRBV30|.
CAWSVLRQGNMNTEAFF
TGTGCCTGGAGTGTACTTAGGCAGGGCAATATGAACACTGAAGCTTTCTTT
>.|TRBJ1-3|TRBV6-6|.
CASSYGGGDTIYF
TGTGCCAGCAGTTACGGGGGGGGTGACACCATATATTTT
>TRBD1|TRBJ1-1|TRBV7-9|.
CASSLPGQGSTEAFF
TGTGCCAGCAGCTTACCGGGACAGGGGAGCACTGAAGCTTTCTTT
>.|TRBJ2-2|TRBV5-4|.
CASTRDMRDTGELFF
TGTGCCAGCACCCGGGACATGAGAGACACCGGGGAGCTGTTTTTT
>.|TRBJ1-5|TRBV7-8|few
CASSLAQARGQPQHF
TGTGCCAGCAGCTTAGCTCAGGCACGGGGTCAGCCCCAGCATTTT
>TRBD1|TRBJ1-2|TRBV20-1|few
CSASPWDRAAGYTF
TGCAGTGCTAGTCCCTGGGACAGGGCGGCTGGCTACACCTTC
>.|TRBJ1-4|TRBV5-1|.
CASSLEGDTQLFF
TGCGCCAGCAGCTTGGAAGGGGACACTCAACTGTTTTTT
>.|TRBJ1-5|TRBV5-3|.
CARSYSGQRGHF
TGTGCCAGAAGCTACTCGGGACAACGTGGGCATTTT
>TRBD1|TRBJ2-2|TRBV5-1|.
CASTSQGQGGTGELFF
TGCGCCAGCACCTCACAGGGACAGGGTGGCACCGGGGAGCTGTTTTTT
>.|TRBJ1-3|TRBV19|.
CASSTSSKRNTIYF
TGTGCCAGTAGTACTAGTTCTAAACGAAACACCATATATTTT
>TRBD1|TRBJ2-5|TRBV2|.
CASSPDRGDQETQYF
TGTGCCAGCAGTCCTGACAGGGGGGATCAAGAGACCCAGTACTTC
>.|TRBJ2-7|TRBV10-3|.
CAISEQYEQYF
TGTGCCATCAGTGAACAGTACGAGCAGTACTTC
>TRBD2|TRBJ2-1|TRBV9|once
CASSEGTTNYNEQFF
TGTGCCAGCAGCGAGGGGACTACCAACTACAATGAGCAGTTCTTC
>TRBD1|TRBJ2-7|TRBV10-1|.
CASSDETGERGGQYF
TGCGCCAGCAGTGACGAGACAGGGGAAAGAGGAGGGCAGTACTTC
>.|TRBJ1-1|TRBV6-1|.
CASSETVDTEAFF
TGTGCCAGCAGTGAGACAGTCGACACTGAAGCTTTCTTT
>.|TRBJ2-3|TRBV11-1|.
CASSLGGISTDTQYF
TGTGCCAGCAGCCTCGGAGGGATCAGCACAGATACGCAGTATTTT
>.|TRBJ1-5|TRBV19|.
CASSIYKSDIGPQHF
TGTGCCAGTAGTATTTATAAGAGTGACATAGGGCCCCAGCATTTT
>.|TRBJ1-5|TRBV6-5|.
CASSPREHQPQHF
TGTGCCAGCAGTCCACGGGAGCATCAGCCCCAGCATTTT
>.|TRBJ2-3|TRBV30|.
CAWTGLTDTQYF
TGTGCCTGGACAGGGCTCACAGATACGCAGTATTTT